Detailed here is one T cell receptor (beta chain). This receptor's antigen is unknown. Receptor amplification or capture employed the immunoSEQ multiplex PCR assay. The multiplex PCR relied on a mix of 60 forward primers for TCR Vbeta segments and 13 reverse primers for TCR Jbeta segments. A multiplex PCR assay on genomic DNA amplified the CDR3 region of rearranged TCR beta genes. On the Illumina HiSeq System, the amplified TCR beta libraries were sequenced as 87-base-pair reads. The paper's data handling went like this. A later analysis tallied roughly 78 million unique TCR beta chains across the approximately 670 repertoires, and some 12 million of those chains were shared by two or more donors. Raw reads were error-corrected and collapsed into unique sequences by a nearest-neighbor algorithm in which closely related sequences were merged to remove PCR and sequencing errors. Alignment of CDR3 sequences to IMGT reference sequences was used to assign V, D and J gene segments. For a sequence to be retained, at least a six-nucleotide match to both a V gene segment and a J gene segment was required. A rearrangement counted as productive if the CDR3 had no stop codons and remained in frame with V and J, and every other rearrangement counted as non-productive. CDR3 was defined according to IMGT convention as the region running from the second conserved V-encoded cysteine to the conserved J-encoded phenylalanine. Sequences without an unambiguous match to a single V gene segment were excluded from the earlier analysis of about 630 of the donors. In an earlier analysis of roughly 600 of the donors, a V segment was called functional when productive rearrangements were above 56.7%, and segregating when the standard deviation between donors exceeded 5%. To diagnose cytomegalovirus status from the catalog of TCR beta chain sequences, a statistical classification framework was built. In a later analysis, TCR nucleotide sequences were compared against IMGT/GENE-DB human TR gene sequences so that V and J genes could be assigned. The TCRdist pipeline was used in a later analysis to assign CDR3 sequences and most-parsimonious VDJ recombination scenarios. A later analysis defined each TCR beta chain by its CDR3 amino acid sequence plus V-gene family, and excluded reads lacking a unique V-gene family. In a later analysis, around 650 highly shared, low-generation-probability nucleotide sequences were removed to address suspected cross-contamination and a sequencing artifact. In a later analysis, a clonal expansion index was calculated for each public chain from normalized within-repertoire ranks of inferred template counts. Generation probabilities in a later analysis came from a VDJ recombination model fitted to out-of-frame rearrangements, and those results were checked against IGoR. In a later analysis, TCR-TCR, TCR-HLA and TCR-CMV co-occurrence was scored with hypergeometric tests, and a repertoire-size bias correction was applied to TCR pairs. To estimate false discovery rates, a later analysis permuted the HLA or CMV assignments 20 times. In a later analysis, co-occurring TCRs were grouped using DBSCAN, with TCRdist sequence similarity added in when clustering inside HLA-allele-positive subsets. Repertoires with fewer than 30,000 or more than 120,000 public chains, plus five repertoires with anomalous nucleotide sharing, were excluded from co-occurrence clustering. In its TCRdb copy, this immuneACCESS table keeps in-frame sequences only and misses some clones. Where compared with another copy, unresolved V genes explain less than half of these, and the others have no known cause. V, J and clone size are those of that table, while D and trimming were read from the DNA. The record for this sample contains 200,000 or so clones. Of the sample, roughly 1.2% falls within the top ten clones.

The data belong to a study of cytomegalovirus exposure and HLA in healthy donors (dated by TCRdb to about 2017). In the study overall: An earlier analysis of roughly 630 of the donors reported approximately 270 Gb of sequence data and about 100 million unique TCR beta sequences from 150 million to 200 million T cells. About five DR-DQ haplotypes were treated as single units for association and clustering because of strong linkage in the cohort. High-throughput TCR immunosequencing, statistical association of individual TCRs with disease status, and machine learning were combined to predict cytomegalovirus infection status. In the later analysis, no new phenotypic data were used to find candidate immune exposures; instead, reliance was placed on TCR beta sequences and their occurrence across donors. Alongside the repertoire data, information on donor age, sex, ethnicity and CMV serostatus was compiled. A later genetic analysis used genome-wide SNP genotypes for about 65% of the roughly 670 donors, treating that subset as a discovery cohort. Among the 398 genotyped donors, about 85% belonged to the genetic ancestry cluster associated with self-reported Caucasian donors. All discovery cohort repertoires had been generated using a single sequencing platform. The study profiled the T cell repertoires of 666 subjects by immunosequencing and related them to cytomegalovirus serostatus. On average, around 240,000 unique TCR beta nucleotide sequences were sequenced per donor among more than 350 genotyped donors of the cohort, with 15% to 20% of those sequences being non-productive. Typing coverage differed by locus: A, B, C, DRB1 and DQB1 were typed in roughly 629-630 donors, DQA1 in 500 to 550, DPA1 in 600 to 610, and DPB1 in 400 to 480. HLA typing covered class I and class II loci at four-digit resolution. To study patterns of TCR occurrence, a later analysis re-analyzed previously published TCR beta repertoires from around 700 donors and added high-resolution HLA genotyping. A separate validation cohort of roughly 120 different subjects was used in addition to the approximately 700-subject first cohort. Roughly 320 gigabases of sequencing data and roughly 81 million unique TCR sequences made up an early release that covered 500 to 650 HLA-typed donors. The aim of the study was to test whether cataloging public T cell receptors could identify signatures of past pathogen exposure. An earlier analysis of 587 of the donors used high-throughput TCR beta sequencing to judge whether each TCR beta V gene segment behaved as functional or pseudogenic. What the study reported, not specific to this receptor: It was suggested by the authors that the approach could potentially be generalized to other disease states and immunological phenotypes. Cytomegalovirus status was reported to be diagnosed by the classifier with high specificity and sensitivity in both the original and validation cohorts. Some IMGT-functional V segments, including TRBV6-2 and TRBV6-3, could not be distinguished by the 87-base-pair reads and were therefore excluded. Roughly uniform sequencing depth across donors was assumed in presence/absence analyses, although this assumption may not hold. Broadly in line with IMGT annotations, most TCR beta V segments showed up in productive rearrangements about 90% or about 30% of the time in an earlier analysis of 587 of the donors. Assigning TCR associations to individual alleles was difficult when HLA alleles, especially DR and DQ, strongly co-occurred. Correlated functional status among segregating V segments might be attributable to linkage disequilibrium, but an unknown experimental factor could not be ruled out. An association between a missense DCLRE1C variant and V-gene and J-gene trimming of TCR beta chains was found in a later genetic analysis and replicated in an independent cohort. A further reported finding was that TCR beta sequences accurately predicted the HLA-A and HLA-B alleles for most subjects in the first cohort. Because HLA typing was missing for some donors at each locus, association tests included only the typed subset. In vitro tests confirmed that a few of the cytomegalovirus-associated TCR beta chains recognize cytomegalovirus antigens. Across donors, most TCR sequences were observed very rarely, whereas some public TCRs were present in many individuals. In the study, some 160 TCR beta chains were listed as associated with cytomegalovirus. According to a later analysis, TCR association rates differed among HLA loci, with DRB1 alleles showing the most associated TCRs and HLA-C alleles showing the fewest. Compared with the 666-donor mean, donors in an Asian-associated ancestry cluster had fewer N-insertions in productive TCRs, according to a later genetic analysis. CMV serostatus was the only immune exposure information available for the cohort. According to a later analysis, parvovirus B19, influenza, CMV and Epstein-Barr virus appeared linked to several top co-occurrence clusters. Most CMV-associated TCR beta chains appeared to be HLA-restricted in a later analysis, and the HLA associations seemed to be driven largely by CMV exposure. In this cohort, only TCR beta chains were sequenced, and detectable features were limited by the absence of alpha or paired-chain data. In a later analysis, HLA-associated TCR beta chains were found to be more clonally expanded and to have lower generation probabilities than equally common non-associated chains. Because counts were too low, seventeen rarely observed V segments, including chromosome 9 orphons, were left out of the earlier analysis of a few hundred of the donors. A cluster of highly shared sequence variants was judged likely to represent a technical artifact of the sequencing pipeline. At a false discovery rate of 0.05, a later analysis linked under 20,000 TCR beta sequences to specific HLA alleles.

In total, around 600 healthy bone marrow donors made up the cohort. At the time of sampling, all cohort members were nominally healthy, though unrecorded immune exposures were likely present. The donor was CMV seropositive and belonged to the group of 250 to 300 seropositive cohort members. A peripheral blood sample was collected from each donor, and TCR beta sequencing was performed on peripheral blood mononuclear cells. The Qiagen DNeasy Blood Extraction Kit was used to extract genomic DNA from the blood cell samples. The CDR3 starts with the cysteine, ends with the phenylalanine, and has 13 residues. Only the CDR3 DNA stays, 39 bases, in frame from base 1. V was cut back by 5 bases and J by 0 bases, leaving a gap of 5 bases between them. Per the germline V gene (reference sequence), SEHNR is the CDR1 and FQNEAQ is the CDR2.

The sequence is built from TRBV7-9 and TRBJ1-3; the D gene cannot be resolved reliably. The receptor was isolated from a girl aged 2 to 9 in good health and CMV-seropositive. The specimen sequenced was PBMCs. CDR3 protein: CASSPVSGNTIYF. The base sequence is TGTGCCAGCAGCCCAGTCTCTGGAAACACCATATATTTT.